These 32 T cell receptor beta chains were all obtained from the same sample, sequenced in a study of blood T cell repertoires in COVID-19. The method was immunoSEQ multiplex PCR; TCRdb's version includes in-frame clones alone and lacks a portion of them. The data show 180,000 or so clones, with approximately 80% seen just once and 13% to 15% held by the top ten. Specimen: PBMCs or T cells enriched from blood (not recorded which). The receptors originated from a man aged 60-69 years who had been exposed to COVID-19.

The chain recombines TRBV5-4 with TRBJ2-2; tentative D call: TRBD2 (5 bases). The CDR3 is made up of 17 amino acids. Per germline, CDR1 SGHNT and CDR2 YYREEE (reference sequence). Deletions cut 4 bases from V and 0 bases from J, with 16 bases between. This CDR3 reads CASSPLAGRANTGELFF. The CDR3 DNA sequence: TGTGCCAGCAGCCCGTTGGCGGGCCGGGCGAACACCGGGGAGCTGTTTTTT. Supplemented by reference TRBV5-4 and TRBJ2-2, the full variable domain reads ETGVTQSPTHLIKTRGQQVTLRCSSQSGHNTVSWYQQALGQGPQFIFQYYREEENGRGNFPPRFSGLQFPNYSSELNVNALELDDSALYLCASSPLAGRANTGELFFGEGSRLTVL.

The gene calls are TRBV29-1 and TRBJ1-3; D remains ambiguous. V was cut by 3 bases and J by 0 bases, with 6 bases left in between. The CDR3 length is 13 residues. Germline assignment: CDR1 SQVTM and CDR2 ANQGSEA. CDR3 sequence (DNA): TGCAGCGTTGAGCTGAGCTCTGGAAACACCATATATTTT. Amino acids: CSVELSSGNTIYF.

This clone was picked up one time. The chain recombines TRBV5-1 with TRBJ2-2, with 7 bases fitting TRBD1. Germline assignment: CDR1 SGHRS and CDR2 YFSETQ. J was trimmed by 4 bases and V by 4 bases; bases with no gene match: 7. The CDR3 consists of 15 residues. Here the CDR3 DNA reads TGCGCCAGCAGCCTGTCGACAGGGCCCACCGGGGAGCTGTTTTTT. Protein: CASSLSTGPTGELFF.

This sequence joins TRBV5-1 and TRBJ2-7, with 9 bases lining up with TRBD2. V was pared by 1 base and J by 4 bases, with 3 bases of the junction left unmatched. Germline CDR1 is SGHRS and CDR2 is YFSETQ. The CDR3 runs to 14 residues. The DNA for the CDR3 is TGCGCCAGCAGCTTGCAGCGGGAGGCTTACGAGCAGTACTTC. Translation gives CASSLQREAYEQYF.

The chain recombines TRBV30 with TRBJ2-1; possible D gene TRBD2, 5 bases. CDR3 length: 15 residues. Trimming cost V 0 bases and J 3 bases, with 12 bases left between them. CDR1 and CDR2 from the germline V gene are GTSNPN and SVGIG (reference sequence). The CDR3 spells CAWSVLLAIYNEQFF. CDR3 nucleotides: TGTGCCTGGAGTGTACTGCTAGCTATCTACAATGAGCAGTTCTTC.

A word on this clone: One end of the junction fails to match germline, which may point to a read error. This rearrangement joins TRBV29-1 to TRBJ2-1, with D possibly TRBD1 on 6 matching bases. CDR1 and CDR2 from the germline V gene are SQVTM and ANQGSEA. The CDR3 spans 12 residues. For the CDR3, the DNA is TGCAGCGTTGACGGGGAGACAGGTGAGGAGTTCTTC. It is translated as CSVDGETGEEFF.

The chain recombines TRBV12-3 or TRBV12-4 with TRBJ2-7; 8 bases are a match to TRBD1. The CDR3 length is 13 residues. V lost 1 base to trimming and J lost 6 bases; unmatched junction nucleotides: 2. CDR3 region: CASSLGTGLEQYF. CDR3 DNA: TGTGCCAGCAGTTTAGGGACAGGGCTCGAGCAGTACTTC.

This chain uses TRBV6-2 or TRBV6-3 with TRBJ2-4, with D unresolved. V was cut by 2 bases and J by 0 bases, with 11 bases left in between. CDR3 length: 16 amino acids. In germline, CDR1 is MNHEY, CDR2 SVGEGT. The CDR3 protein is CASSYAALLAKNIQYF. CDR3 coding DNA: TGTGCCAGCAGTTACGCGGCCCTCCTAGCCAAAAACATTCAGTACTTC.

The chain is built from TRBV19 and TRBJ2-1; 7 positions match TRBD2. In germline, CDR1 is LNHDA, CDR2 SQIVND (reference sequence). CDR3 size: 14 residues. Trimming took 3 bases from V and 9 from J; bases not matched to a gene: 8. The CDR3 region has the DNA TGTGCCAGTAGTATTCAGGCGGGAGTGTCTGAGCAGTTCTTC. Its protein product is CASSIQAGVSEQFF.

CDR3 sequence (DNA): TGCGCCAGCAGCCAAGGGGAGGGAAACACCATATATTTT. Translated: CASSQGEGNTIYF. The V gene is TRBV4-3, the J gene TRBJ1-3, with D unresolved. The CDR3 length is 13 residues. Looked up from germline, CDR1 is LGHNA and CDR2 is YSLEER. The V end lost 1 base, the J end lost 4 bases, and 5 bases lay between the germline ends.

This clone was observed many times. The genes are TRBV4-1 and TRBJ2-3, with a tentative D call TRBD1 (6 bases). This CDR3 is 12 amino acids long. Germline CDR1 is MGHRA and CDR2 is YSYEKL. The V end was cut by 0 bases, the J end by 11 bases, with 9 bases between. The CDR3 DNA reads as TGCGCCAGCAGCCAAGAGCAGGGGAGGCAGTATTTT. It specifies CASSQEQGRQYF.

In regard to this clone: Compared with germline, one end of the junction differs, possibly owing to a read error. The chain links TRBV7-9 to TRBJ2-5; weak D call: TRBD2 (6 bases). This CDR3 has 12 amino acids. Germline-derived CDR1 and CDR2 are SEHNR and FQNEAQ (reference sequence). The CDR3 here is CASSPAGPMADF. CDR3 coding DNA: TGTGCCAGCAGCCCGGCGGGACCTATGGCGGACTTC.

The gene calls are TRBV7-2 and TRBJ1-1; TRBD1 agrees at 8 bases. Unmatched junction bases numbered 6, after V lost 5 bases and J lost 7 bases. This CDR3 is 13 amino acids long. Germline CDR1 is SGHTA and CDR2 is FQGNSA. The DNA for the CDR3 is TGTGCCAGCAGCCTTTGGACAGGGAATGAAGCTTTCTTT. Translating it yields CASSLWTGNEAFF. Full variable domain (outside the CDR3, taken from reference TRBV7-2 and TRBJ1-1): GAGVSQSPSNKVTEKGKDVELRCDPISGHTALYWYRQSLGQGLEFLIYFQGNSAPDKSGLPSDRFSAERTGGSVSTLTIQRTQQEDSAVYLCASSLWTGNEAFFGQGTRLTVV.

The CDR3 is CATSDLRSGRELFF. DNA of the CDR3: TGTGCCACCAGTGATTTAAGGAGCGGGAGGGAGCTGTTTTTT. The rearrangement uses TRBV24-1 and TRBJ2-2, with 7 bases that match TRBD2. CDR3 length equals 14 residues. In germline, CDR1 is KGHDR, CDR2 SFDVKD. V trimming: 1 base; J trimming: 9 bases; junction bases outside the gene matches: 4.

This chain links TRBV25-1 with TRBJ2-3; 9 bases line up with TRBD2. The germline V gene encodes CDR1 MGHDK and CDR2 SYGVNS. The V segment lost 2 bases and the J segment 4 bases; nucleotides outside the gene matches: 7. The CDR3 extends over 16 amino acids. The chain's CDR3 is CASSEGSGRFSDTQYF. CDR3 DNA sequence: TGTGCCAGCAGTGAAGGGAGCGGGAGGTTTTCAGATACGCAGTATTTT.

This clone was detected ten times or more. The CDR3 DNA follows: TGTGCCAGCGCCGACGACCCCGGAGGTATGGGTACGCAGTATTTT. Protein: CASADDPGGMGTQYF. The gene calls are TRBV6-5 and TRBJ2-3; maybe TRBD2 (5 bases). Germline values: CDR1 MNHEY, CDR2 SVGAGI. V shed 8 bases and J shed 8 bases, with 23 bases lying between them. The CDR3 extends over 15 amino acids.

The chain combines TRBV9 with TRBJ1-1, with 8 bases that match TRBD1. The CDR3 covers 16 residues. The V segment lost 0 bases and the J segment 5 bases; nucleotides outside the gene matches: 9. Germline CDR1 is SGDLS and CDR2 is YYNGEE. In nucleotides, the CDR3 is TGTGCCAGCAGCGTAGGCAGGGGGCGTGGAGATACTGAAGCTTTCTTT. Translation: CASSVGRGRGDTEAFF.

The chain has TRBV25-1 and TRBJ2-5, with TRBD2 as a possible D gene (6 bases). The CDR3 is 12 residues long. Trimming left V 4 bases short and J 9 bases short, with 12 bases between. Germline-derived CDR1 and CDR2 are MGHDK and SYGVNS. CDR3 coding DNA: TGTGCCAGCAGTGCCCCGAGGGAGGCCCAGTACTTC. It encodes CASSAPREAQYF.

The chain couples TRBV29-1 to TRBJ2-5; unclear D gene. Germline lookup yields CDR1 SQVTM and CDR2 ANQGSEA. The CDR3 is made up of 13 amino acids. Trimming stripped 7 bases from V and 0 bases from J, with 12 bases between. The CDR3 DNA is TGCAGCGCCCCTCGAGAGAACCAAGAGACCCAGTACTTC. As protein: CSAPRENQETQYF.

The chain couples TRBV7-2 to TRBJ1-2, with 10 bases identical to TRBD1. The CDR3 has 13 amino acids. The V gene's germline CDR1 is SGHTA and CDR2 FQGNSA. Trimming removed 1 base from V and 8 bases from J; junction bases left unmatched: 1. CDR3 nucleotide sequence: TGTGCCAGCAGCTTAGTGACAGGGGGCGGCTACACCTTC. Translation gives CASSLVTGGGYTF. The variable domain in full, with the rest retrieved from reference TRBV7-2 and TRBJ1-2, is GAGVSQSPSNKVTEKGKDVELRCDPISGHTALYWYRQSLGQGLEFLIYFQGNSAPDKSGLPSDRFSAERTGGSVSTLTIQRTQQEDSAVYLCASSLVTGGGYTFGSGTRLTVV.

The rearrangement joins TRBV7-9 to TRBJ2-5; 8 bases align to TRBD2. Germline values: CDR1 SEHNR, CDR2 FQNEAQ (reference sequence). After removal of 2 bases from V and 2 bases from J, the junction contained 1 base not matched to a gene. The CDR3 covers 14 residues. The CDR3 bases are TGTGCCAGCAGCTTATTAGCGGGGCAAGAGACCCAGTACTTC. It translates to CASSLLAGQETQYF.

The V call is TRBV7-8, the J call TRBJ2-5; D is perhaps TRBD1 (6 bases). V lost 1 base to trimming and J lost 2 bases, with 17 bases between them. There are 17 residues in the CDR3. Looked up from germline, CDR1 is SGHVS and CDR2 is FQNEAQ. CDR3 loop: CASSLVGWGLIQETQYF. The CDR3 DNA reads TGTGCCAGCAGCTTAGTGGGGTGGGGGCTTATACAAGAGACCCAGTACTTC.

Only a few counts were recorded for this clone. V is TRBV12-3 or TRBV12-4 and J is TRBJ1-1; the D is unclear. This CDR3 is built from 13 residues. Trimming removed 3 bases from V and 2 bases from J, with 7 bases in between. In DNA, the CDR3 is TGTGCCAGCAGTTTGGGAGAAAACACTGAAGCTTTCTTT. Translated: CASSLGENTEAFF.

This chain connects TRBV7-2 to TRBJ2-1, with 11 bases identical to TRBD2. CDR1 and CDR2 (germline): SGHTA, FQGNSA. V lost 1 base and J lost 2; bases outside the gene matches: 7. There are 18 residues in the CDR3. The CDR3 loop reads CASSLDSGRARAYNEQFF. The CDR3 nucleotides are TGTGCCAGCAGCTTAGATAGCGGGAGGGCCCGCGCCTACAATGAGCAGTTCTTC.

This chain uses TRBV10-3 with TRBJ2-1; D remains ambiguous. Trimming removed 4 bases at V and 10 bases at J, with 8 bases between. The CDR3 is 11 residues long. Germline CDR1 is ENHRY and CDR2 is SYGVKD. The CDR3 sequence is CAISAFQEQFF. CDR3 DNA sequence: TGTGCCATCAGTGCTTTCCAGGAGCAGTTCTTC.

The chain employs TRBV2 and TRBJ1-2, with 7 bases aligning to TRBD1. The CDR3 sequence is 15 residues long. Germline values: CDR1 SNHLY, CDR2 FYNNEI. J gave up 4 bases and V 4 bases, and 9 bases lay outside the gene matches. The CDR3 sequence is CASSAMVGTVYGYTF. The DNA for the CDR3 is TGTGCCAGCAGTGCGATGGTTGGGACAGTCTATGGCTACACCTTC.

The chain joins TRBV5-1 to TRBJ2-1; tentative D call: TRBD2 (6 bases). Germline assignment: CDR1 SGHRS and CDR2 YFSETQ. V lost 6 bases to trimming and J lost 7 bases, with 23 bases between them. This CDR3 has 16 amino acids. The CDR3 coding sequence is TGCGCCAGCAAGGAAAACCCGGGAGCCCCGGGTAATGAGCAGTTCTTC. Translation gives CASKENPGAPGNEQFF.

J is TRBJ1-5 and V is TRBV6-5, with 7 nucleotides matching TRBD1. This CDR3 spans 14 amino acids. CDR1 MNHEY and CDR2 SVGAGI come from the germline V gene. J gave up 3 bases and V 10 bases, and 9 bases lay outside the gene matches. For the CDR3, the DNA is TGTGCCACGCGACAGGGTGCGGCCAATCAGCCCCAGCATTTT. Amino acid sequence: CATRQGAANQPQHF.

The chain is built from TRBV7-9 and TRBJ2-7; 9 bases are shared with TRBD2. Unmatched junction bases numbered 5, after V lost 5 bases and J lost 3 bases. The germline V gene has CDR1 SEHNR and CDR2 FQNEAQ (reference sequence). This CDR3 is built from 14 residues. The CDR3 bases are TGTGCCAGCAGCCCCCGGACTAGCGTCTACGAGCAGTACTTC. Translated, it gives CASSPRTSVYEQYF.

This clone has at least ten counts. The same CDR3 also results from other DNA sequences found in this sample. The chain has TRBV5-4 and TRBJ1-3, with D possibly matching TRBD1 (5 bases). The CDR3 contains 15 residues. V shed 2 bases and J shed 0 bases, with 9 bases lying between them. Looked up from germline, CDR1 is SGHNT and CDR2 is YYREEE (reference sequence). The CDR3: CASSLTGRSGNTIYF. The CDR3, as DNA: TGTGCCAGCAGCTTAACAGGTCGCTCTGGAAACACCATATATTTT.

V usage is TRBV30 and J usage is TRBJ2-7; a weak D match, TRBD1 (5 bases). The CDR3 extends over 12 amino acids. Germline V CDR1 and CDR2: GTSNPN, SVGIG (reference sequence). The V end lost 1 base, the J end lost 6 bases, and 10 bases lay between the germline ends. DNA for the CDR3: TGTGCCTGGAGTGGGGGCATAGGCGAGCAGTACTTC. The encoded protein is CAWSGGIGEQYF.

The CDR3 DNA is TGTGCCAGTAGTACCGGGACAGGGTACGCTGAAGCTTTCTTT. Its translation is CASSTGTGYAEAFF. V gene TRBV19 combines with J gene TRBJ1-1, with 9 bases fitting TRBD1. The CDR3 totals 14 residues. Looked up from germline, CDR1 is LNHDA and CDR2 is SQIVND (reference sequence). Germline trimming cut 4 bases from V and 6 bases from J; bases unmatched to any gene: 6.